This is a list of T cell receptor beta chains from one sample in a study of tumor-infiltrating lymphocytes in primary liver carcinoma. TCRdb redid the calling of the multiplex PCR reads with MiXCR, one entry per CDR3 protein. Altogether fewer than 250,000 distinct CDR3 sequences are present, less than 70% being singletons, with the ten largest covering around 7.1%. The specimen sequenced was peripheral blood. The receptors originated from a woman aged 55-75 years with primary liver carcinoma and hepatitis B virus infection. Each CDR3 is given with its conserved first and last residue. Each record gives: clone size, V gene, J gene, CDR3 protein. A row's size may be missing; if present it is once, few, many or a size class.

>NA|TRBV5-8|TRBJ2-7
CASSLGWGDTYEQYF
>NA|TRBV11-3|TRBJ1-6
CDSSWGSNSPIHF
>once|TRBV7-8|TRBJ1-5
CASSFPGGQPQQF
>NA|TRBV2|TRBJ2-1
CVSGVVAADEQFF
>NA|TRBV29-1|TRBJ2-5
CSVEGGQATVFRETQYF
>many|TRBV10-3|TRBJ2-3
CALRAGDTITDTQYF
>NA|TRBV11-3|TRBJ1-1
CASSSTGTGGFGDAFF
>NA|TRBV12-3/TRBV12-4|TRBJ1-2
CASSWLPQDGNTF
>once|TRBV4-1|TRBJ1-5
CASSPWRRAGSQPQHF
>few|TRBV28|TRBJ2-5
CASSSPAGREDQETQYF
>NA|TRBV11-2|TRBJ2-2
CASRLTGTGSTGGLFF
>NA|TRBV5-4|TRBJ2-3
CARSSRRTDRDTQYF
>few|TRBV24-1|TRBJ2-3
CATSDPSPDTQYF
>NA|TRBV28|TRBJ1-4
CASSQFGQGLSEKLFF
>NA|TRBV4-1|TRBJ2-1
CASSQDPTTSGRAGDRYNEQFF
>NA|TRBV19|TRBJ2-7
CASKLTGGAVYEQYF
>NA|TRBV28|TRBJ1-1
CASRLTDSLTEAFF
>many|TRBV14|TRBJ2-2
CASSQRLDTGELFF
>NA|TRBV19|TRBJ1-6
CASSDRGGNSPLHF
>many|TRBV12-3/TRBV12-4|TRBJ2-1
CASSDFRGEQFF
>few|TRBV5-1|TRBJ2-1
CASSRGIGGRVNEQFF
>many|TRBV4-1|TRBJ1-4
CASSQDPYRANEKLFF
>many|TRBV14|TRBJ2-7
CASSQGQGRMQYF
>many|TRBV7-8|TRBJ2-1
CASSSFSGDRPNEQFF
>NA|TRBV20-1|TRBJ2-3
CSAREPGNADTQYF
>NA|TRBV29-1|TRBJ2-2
CSAAGRANTGELFF
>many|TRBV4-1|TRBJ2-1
CASSRGTSRIGEQFF
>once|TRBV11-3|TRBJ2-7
CASSIYYRGLKEQYF
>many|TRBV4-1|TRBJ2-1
CASSRRTSGSYNEQFF
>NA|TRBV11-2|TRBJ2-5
CASSLTGGQETRYF
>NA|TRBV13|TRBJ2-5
CASSADRIGETQYF
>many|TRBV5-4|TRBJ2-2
CASSRLAGLNTGELFF
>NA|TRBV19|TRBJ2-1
CTSIRAGGNEQFF
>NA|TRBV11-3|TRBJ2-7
CASSIDRVSGYEQHF
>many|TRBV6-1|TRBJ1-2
CASNYYGGYTF
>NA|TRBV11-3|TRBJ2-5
CASSLEDGPIETQYF
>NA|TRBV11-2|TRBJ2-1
CANSLGFLADYKDQFF